One and the same sample provided the 21 T cell receptor beta chains below, sequenced in a study of molecular identifiers for immune sequencing clone quantification. TCRdb called the PCR reads again in MiXCR, with one record for every CDR3 protein. This sample has hundreds of thousands of distinct CDR3 sequences, with about 25% found just once. Sequenced sample: naive CD8+ T cells from blood, with Jurkat cell RNA spiked in. Indicated subset: FACS-sorted CD8+CD4-CCR7+CD45RA+ naive T cells. These receptors were collected from a human donor in good health. Some libraries in this study had Jurkat cell RNA spiked in.

This clonotype came up many times. CDR3 nucleotide sequence: TGTGCCAGCTTCCCACTCAGAGGGGATGAGCAGTTCTTC. Its translation: CASFPLRGDEQFF. The chain employs TRBV6-6 and TRBJ2-1; D is perhaps TRBD1 or TRBD2 (5 bases each). Germline assignment: CDR1 MNHNY and CDR2 SVGAGI (reference sequence). Trimming took 8 bases from V and 8 from J, leaving 16 bases between them. The CDR3 loop spans 13 amino acids.

The V gene is TRBV20-1, the J gene TRBJ2-3; 10 bases line up with TRBD2. V lost 5 bases, J lost 0 bases, and 11 bases stayed unmatched. Per germline, CDR1 DFQATT and CDR2 SNEGSKA (reference sequence). The CDR3 runs to 17 residues. CDR3 residues: CSAETSGEARSTDTQYF. CDR3 DNA sequence: TGCAGTGCTGAAACTAGCGGGGAGGCTCGAAGCACAGATACGCAGTATTTT.

About this clonotype: A read error may account for a junction end that differs from germline. The V and J genes are TRBV7-9 and TRBJ2-5, with a possible D match to TRBD1 (7 bases). The CDR3 consists of 13 residues. Germline V gives CDR1 SEHNR, CDR2 FQNEAQ (reference sequence). In DNA, the CDR3 is TGTGCCAGCAGCTTTCCAGGGGGGCCGACCCGGTACTTC. This encodes CASSFPGGPTRYF.

This clonotype was counted ten times or more. CDR3 residues: CASSFLTGSQETQYF. In nucleotides, the CDR3 is TGTGCCAGCAGCTTTTTGACAGGGTCGCAAGAGACCCAGTACTTC. This chain connects TRBV7-9 to TRBJ2-5; 7 bases are shared with TRBD1. Germline loops: CDR1 SEHNR, CDR2 FQNEAQ (reference sequence). V lost 3 bases, J lost 2 bases, and 6 bases stayed unmatched. CDR3 size: 15 residues.

This chain connects TRBV19 to TRBJ2-7, with a tentative D call TRBD2 (6 bases). V lost 3 bases, J lost 6 bases, and 15 bases lay in between. This CDR3 comprises 14 residues. Per germline, CDR1 LNHDA and CDR2 SQIVND (reference sequence). The CDR3 DNA reads as TGTGCCAGTAGTATGGGGACTGAACTTCTCGAGCAGTACTTC. Translation: CASSMGTELLEQYF.

This clonotype has a count of ten or more. V and J are TRBV4-3 and TRBJ2-7, with 7 bases that match TRBD2. V dropped 0 bases and J dropped 3; count of bases not matched to a gene: 5. The CDR3 has 15 residues. Germline-derived CDR1 and CDR2 are LGHNA and YSLEER. The CDR3 DNA reads TGCGCCAGCAGCCAAGACCCGGGAGGAGGCTACGAGCAGTACTTC. Amino acid sequence: CASSQDPGGGYEQYF.

Concerning this clonotype itself: A read error may explain this, as a much larger clone is one base away. The rearrangement uses TRBV7-9 and TRBJ2-4; D possibly corresponds to TRBD2 (6 bases). This CDR3 is 15 amino acids long. The germline V and J ends were trimmed by 5 bases and 8 bases, with 19 bases remaining between them. Germline assignment: CDR1 SEHNR and CDR2 FQNEAQ (reference sequence). The CDR3 nucleotides are TGTGCCAGCAGCCTCGCGGGGTGGAGGGGTGACATTCAGTACTTC. It encodes CASSLAGWRGDIQYF.

Comment on this clonotype: A read error may be the cause here, since a much bigger clone is one base away. The rearrangement uses TRBV5-1 and TRBJ2-3, with 8 positions matching TRBD2. This CDR3 spans 16 amino acids. V lost 5 bases and J lost 4; bases outside the gene matches: 12. Germline values: CDR1 SGHRS, CDR2 YFSETQ. DNA for the CDR3: TGCGCCAGCAGTTCCGCGGCTAGCGGGCCTGCAGATACGCAGTATTTT. Protein: CASSSAASGPADTQYF.

This clonotype turned up a few times. The chain recombines TRBV5-4 with TRBJ2-7; 7 nucleotides line up with TRBD2. The CDR3 totals 15 residues. Germline CDR1 SGHNT, CDR2 YYREEE (reference sequence). J was trimmed by 6 bases and V by 0 bases; bases with no gene match: 9. CDR3 sequence (DNA): TGTGCCAGCAGCTTGGCGGGGGGAGGGGTCAGCGAGCAGTACTTC. Protein product: CASSLAGGGVSEQYF. The whole variable domain, filled in from reference TRBV5-4 and TRBJ2-7, reads ETGVTQSPTHLIKTRGQQVTLRCSSQSGHNTVSWYQQALGQGPQFIFQYYREEENGRGNFPPRFSGLQFPNYSSELNVNALELDDSALYLCASSLAGGGVSEQYFGPGTRLTVT.

As regards this clonotype: Being one base from a much bigger clone, this may be a read error. The CDR3 protein is CASSRPRSGTVNNEQFF. In nucleotides, the CDR3 is TGCGCCAGCAGCCGCCCGAGGAGCGGGACAGTGAATAATGAGCAGTTCTTC. The J gene is TRBJ2-1, the V gene TRBV5-1, with D perhaps assigned TRBD1 or TRBD2 (7 bases each). The CDR3 is made up of 17 amino acids. Germline loops: CDR1 SGHRS, CDR2 YFSETQ. The V end lost 4 bases, the J end lost 7 bases, and 24 bases lay between the germline ends. Together with reference TRBV5-1 and TRBJ2-1, the CDR3 gives the full variable domain: KAGVTQTPRYLIKTRGQQVTLSCSPISGHRSVSWYQQTPGQGLQFLFEYFSETQRNKGNFPGRFSGRQFSNSRSEMNVSTLELGDSALYLCASSRPRSGTVNNEQFFGPGTRLTVL.

The genes are TRBV20-1 and TRBJ2-7; 8 bases map to TRBD2. With 6 bases clipped from V and 4 bases from J, the junction kept 14 bases outside the gene matches. CDR1 is DFQATT, CDR2 SNEGSKA, per germline (reference sequence). This CDR3 region has 15 residues. The CDR3 here is CSAEDSGRVLYEQYF. CDR3 DNA sequence: TGCAGTGCCGAGGACAGCGGGAGAGTCTTGTACGAGCAGTACTTC.

V gene TRBV29-1 combines with J gene TRBJ2-7, with D perhaps assigned TRBD1 or TRBD2 (5 bases each). Trimming left V 6 bases short and J 0 bases short, with 9 bases between. The V gene's germline CDR1 is SQVTM and CDR2 ANQGSEA. The CDR3 contains 12 residues. The CDR3 is CSVLGASYEQYF. In DNA form, the CDR3 reads TGCAGCGTCCTCGGGGCCTCCTACGAGCAGTACTTC.

CDR3 residues: CASSLSASGNTDTQYF. CDR3 in DNA: TGTGCCAGCAGTTTATCGGCTAGCGGGAACACAGATACGCAGTATTTT. The chain carries TRBV27 and TRBJ2-3, with TRBD2 matching 9 bases. CDR1 MNHEY and CDR2 SMNVEV come from the germline V gene (reference sequence). The CDR3 extends over 16 amino acids. The V segment lost 0 bases and the J segment 2 bases; nucleotides outside the gene matches: 3.

Only a few counts were recorded for this clonotype. The J gene is TRBJ2-7, the V gene TRBV28; possible D gene TRBD1, 6 bases. Germline V CDR1 and CDR2: MDHEN, SYDVKM. V was shortened by 6 bases and J by 1 base, with 22 bases between the two germline ends. CDR3 length: 17 residues. The CDR3 region is CASRGYRRQAASYEQYF. Written as DNA, the CDR3 is TGTGCCAGCAGGGGATATAGAAGACAGGCAGCTTCCTACGAGCAGTACTTC.

This clonotype was seen repeatedly, ten times or more. This sequence joins TRBV7-2 and TRBJ2-5, with D possibly matching TRBD2 (5 bases). Trimming pared 0 bases from V and 5 bases from J, leaving 13 bases between. Germline values: CDR1 SGHTA, CDR2 FQGNSA. The CDR3 spans 15 residues. The CDR3 loop reads CASSLAGVGWETQYF. The CDR3 DNA sequence: TGTGCCAGCAGCTTAGCGGGAGTCGGTTGGGAGACCCAGTACTTC.

This clonotype was counted between two and nine times. This chain connects TRBV30 to TRBJ2-7; D gene uncertain. Germline V gene lookup returns CDR1 GTSNPN and CDR2 SVGIG (reference sequence). Between the trimmed V and J ends, which lost 0 bases and 0 bases, there was a span of 3 bases. The CDR3 contains 12 residues. The CDR3 is CAWSVTSYEQYF. The CDR3 bases are TGTGCCTGGAGTGTAACCTCCTACGAGCAGTACTTC.

Concerning this clonotype: A much larger clone differs from this one at a single base, so this may be a read error. The chain has TRBV28 and TRBJ1-5; 8 positions match TRBD1. The germline CDR1 and CDR2 sequences are MDHEN and SYDVKM. This CDR3 has 14 residues. CDR3: CAGSFRGLGQPQHF. DNA of the CDR3: TGTGCCGGCAGTTTCAGGGGGCTAGGCCAGCCCCAGCATTTT.

This clonotype has a count of ten or more. The gene calls are TRBV10-3 and TRBJ2-5; tentatively, D is TRBD1 (5 bases). The CDR3 has 15 residues. V lost 3 bases and J lost 1, with 12 bases in between. In germline, CDR1 is ENHRY, CDR2 SYGVKD. In DNA, the CDR3 is TGTGCCATCAGTGACCCAAACAGGAGCCAAGAGACCCAGTACTTC. This sequence encodes CAISDPNRSQETQYF.

Of note for this clonotype: This CDR3 is missing its conserved last phenylalanine or tryptophan, likely due to a read error. The chain recombines TRBV9 with TRBJ1-5; no clear D. V lost 3 bases and J lost 0, with 7 bases in between. Germline V gene data show CDR1 as SGDLS and CDR2 as YYNGEE. The CDR3 is 14 residues long. CDR3 coding DNA: TGTGCCAGCAGCGCCGTTTCTAGCAATCAGCCCCAGCATTTA. This gives the protein CASSAVSSNQPQHL.

This clonotype was counted at least ten times. CDR3 bases: TGTGCCAGCAGCTCCCTCCAATCGACGGACAGGGTCACTGAAGCTTTCTTT. Translating gives CASSSLQSTDRVTEAFF. The V call is TRBV7-9, the J call TRBJ1-1; 8 bases line up with TRBD1. Looked up from germline, CDR1 is SEHNR and CDR2 is FQNEAQ (reference sequence). The CDR3 totals 17 residues. Trimming removed 4 bases from V and 4 bases from J; junction bases left unmatched: 14.

This chain uses TRBV4-1 with TRBJ2-7, with 7 bases fitting TRBD1. Germline values: CDR1 MGHRA, CDR2 YSYEKL. Losses at the gene ends were 3 bases for V and 1 base for J; bases not matched to a gene: 3. This CDR3 comprises 14 residues. CDR3 loop: CASSQWDSSYEQYF. DNA of the CDR3: TGCGCCAGCAGCCAGTGGGACAGTTCCTACGAGCAGTACTTC.